This T cell receptor (beta chain) is from a study of cytomegalovirus exposure and HLA in healthy donors. As for the study in general: Roughly 80 million unique TCRs from HLA-typed donors made up an early data release. Study-wide findings and caveats: Researchers reported from a later analysis that most CMV-associated TCR beta chains appeared HLA-restricted. Productive status was seen about 90% or about 30% of the time for most TCR beta V segments in an earlier analysis.

This CDR3 is 14 amino acids long. CDR1 is LNHDA and CDR2 is SQIVND in the germline V gene (reference sequence). The junction had 0 bases not matched to a gene; V was cut back by 0 bases and J by 2 bases. A multiplex PCR was run with 60 Vbeta primers and 13 Jbeta primers. Sequenced by immunoSEQ multiplex PCR; TCRdb stores in-frame clones only, minus some. Found here are about 99,000 clones, around 66% of them singletons; the top ten hold about 3.5%. In the case of this clone: What it binds is unknown.

The sequencing sample was made of PBMCs. This receptor was taken from a woman aged 50 to 65 in good health and CMV-seronegative. The genes are TRBV19 and TRBJ1-2, with 7 bases that match TRBD1. The chain's CDR3 is CASSIDRGNYGYTF. CDR3 coding DNA: TGTGCCAGTAGTATAGACAGGGGGAACTATGGCTACACCTTC.